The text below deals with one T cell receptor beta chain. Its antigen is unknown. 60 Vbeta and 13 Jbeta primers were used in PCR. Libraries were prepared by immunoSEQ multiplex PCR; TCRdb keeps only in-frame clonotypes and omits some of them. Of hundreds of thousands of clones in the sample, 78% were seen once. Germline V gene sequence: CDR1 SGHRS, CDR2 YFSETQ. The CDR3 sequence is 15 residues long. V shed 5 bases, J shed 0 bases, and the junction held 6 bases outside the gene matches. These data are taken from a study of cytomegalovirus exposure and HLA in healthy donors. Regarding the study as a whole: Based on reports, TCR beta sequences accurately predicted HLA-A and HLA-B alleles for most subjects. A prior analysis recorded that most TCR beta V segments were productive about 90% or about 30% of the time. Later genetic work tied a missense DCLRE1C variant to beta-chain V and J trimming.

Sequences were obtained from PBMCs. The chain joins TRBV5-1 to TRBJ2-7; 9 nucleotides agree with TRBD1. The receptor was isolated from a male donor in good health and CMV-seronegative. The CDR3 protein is CASSLRDRASYEQYF. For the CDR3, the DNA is TGCGCCAGCAGTCTCCGGGACAGGGCCTCCTACGAGCAGTACTTC.